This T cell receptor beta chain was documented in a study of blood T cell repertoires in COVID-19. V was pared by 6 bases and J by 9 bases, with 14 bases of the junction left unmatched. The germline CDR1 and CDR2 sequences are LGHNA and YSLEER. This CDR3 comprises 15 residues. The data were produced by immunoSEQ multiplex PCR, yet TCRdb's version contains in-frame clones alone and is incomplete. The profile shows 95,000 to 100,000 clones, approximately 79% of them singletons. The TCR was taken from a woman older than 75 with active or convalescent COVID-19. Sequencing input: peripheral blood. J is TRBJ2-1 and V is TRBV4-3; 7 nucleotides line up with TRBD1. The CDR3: CASSLEGGPLGEQFF. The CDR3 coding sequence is TGCGCCAGCAGTCTAGAAGGGGGCCCCTTGGGTGAGCAGTTCTTC.